The 20 T cell receptor beta chains reported below all come from one sample, sequenced in a study of shared clonotypes between healthy human individuals (dated by TCRdb to about 2020). The library was generated by the immunoSEQ multiplex PCR assay. What TCRdb holds here is the immuneACCESS table cut down to in-frame rearrangements. Part of the clones is not present; checked against another copy, under half of the missing clones reflect an unresolved V gene, and the others are unexplained. This sample comprises millions of clones, about 95% of them detected only once. The ten most abundant clones make up roughly 0.13% of the sample. Sequenced input: naive CD4+ T cells sorted from blood. The cell subset or site label for this specimen denotes: CD45RA+ positively selected. The source is a man in his late teens or twenties in good health.

This chain joins TRBV9 and TRBJ2-3, with D perhaps TRBD1 or TRBD2 (5 bases each). This CDR3 comprises 16 residues. Trimming cost V 0 bases and J 0 bases, with 11 bases left between them. Germline CDR1 reads SGDLS; CDR2 reads YYNGEE. The CDR3 sequence is CASSVAGRPSTDTQYF. DNA of the CDR3: TGTGCCAGCAGCGTAGCGGGACGTCCTAGCACAGATACGCAGTATTTT.

The chain carries TRBV18 and TRBJ2-2; D might be TRBD1 or TRBD2, each matching 6 bases. V was shortened by 0 bases and J by 0 bases, with 11 bases between the two germline ends. The CDR3 extends over 17 amino acids. From germline, CDR1 is KGHSH and CDR2 LQKENI. CDR3 sequence: CASSPPRRGTNTGELFF. CDR3 bases: TGTGCCAGCTCACCACCGAGGAGGGGGACGAACACCGGGGAGCTGTTTTTT.

The rearrangement links TRBV30 to TRBJ2-7; 7 bases are a match to TRBD2. V lost 4 bases to trimming and J lost 3 bases; unmatched junction nucleotides: 6. Germline-derived CDR1 and CDR2 are GTSNPN and SVGIG (reference sequence). The CDR3 spans 13 residues. The CDR3 protein is CAWTTGGSYEQYF. DNA of the CDR3: TGTGCCTGGACCACGGGCGGGAGCTACGAGCAGTACTTC.

The chain couples TRBV18 to TRBJ1-4, with unresolved D. Between the trimmed V and J ends, which lost 4 bases and 12 bases, there was a span of 9 bases. The CDR3 spans 11 residues. From germline, CDR1 is KGHSH and CDR2 LQKENI. The chain's CDR3 is CASSLSPELFF. For the CDR3, the DNA is TGTGCCAGCTCACTAAGTCCAGAACTGTTTTTT.

The chain recombines TRBV4-1 with TRBJ2-5, with 9 nucleotides matching TRBD2. The length of the CDR3 is 17 residues. V gave up 1 base and J gave up 5 bases; unmatched junction bases: 11. Germline V gives CDR1 MGHRA, CDR2 YSYEKL. The CDR3 is CASSQALAGGPRETQYF. CDR3 DNA: TGCGCCAGCAGCCAAGCACTTGCGGGAGGGCCAAGGGAGACCCAGTACTTC.

The chain combines TRBV28 with TRBJ1-5; D gene ambiguous. Germline V CDR1 and CDR2: MDHEN, SYDVKM. Trimming pared 5 bases from V and 0 bases from J, leaving 8 bases between. The CDR3 length is 14 residues. CDR3 coding DNA: TGTGCCAGCAGTCGGCACAGTAGCAATCAGCCCCAGCATTTT. Its translation is CASSRHSSNQPQHF. The full variable domain, rest sourced from reference TRBV28 and TRBJ1-5, is DVKVTQSSRYLVKRTGEKVFLECVQDMDHENMFWYRQDPGLGLRLIYFSYDVKMKEKGDIPEGYSVSREKKERFSLILESASTNQTSMYLCASSRHSSNQPQHFGDGTRLSIL.

J is TRBJ2-2 and V is TRBV5-1; maybe TRBD2 (6 bases). The CDR3 spans 16 residues. Trimming took off 6 bases at V and 1 base at J, with 16 bases between the two ends. Looked up from germline, CDR1 is SGHRS and CDR2 is YFSETQ. The CDR3 is CASMSGPGVNTGELFF. In DNA, the CDR3 is TGCGCCAGCATGTCCGGACCGGGAGTGAACACCGGGGAGCTGTTTTTT.

V is TRBV5-1 and J is TRBJ1-1, with 11 bases aligning to TRBD1. Trimming cost V 4 bases and J 5 bases; bases outside gene matches: 7. There are 15 residues in the CDR3. CDR1 is SGHRS, CDR2 YFSETQ, per germline. The CDR3 DNA sequence: TGCGCCAGCAGCCCGGGACAGGGGGTGAGGACTGAAGCTTTCTTT. Translating gives CASSPGQGVRTEAFF.

The chain has TRBV6-5 and TRBJ2-6; D gene unclear. The germline CDR1 and CDR2 sequences are MNHEY and SVGAGI. V lost 4 bases and J lost 0, with 10 bases in between. The CDR3 sequence is 16 residues long. CDR3 region: CASSSTQPSGANVLTF. The CDR3 DNA reads as TGTGCCAGCAGTTCGACACAACCCTCTGGGGCCAACGTCCTGACTTTC.

The chain recombines TRBV7-2 with TRBJ2-2; TRBD2 matches 12 bases. The CDR3 consists of 17 residues. Germline loops: CDR1 SGHTA, CDR2 FQGNSA. After removal of 4 bases from V and 0 bases from J, the junction contained 3 bases not matched to a gene. CDR3 region: CASSWRTSGANTGELFF. In DNA form, the CDR3 reads TGTGCCAGCAGCTGGAGGACTAGCGGGGCGAACACCGGGGAGCTGTTTTTT.

This clone has a count of ten or more. Other DNA sequences of this sample code for an identical CDR3. The genes are TRBV29-1 and TRBJ2-5; TRBD2 might be the D (6 bases). This CDR3 is built from 12 residues. V dropped 6 bases and J dropped 1 base, with 9 bases sitting between them. Germline V gene sequence: CDR1 SQVTM, CDR2 ANQGSEA. This chain's CDR3 is CSVAGGQETQYF. The CDR3 DNA reads TGCAGCGTAGCCGGGGGCCAAGAGACCCAGTACTTC.

The chain is built from TRBV6-1 and TRBJ1-6, with D maybe TRBD1 (6 bases). The germline V gene encodes CDR1 MNHNS and CDR2 SASEGT. V gave up 10 bases and J gave up 4 bases, with 17 bases separating them. The CDR3 totals 15 residues. CDR3 nucleotide sequence: TGTGCCACAGGGATGGGGGCTGTATATAATTCACCCCTCCACTTT. Translated: CATGMGAVYNSPLHF.

This chain connects TRBV11-2 to TRBJ2-4; no reliable D call. Trimming left V 4 bases short and J 8 bases short, with 9 bases between. The germline V gene encodes CDR1 SGHAT and CDR2 FQNNGV. The CDR3 is 12 amino acids. CDR3 residues: CASSSWTDIQYF. CDR3 in DNA: TGTGCCAGCAGCTCGTGGACGGACATTCAGTACTTC.

The chain joins TRBV12-2 to TRBJ1-2. TRBV12-2 is listed as a pseudogene. The CDR3 is made up of 17 amino acids. The DNA of the CDR3 is TGTGCAAGTCGCTTAGCCCATGACCTGCGAGCTAACTATGGCTACACCTTC. Translated, it gives CASRLAHDLRANYGYTF.

The chain is built from TRBV9 and TRBJ2-7, with D tentatively TRBD1 or TRBD2 (5 bases each). From germline, CDR1 is SGDLS and CDR2 YYNGEE. The CDR3 loop spans 15 amino acids. V was clipped by 2 bases and J by 6 bases, with 18 bases between them. CDR3 residues: CASSVDGTPRLEQYF. The CDR3 coding sequence is TGTGCCAGCAGCGTGGACGGGACGCCGAGGCTCGAGCAGTACTTC.

This clone was observed a single time. This chain uses TRBV21-1 with TRBJ2-4. TRBV21-1 is a recognized pseudogene. The CDR3 contains 15 residues. This chain's CDR3 is CASSKVIRDGDIQYF. For the CDR3, the DNA is TGTGCCAGCAGCAAAGTTATCAGGGACGGGGACATTCAGTACTTC.

The V and J genes are TRBV7-2 and TRBJ2-1; 16 nucleotides agree with TRBD2. V was pared by 5 bases and J by 10 bases, with 5 bases of the junction left unmatched. The CDR3 covers 15 residues. Germline CDR1 and CDR2: SGHTA and FQGNSA. CDR3 sequence: CASSKGLAGGREQFF. CDR3 DNA: TGTGCCAGCAGCAAGGGACTAGCGGGAGGGCGGGAGCAGTTCTTC.

V usage is TRBV7-9 and J usage is TRBJ2-7; 7 positions match TRBD1. With 5 bases clipped from V and 0 bases from J, the junction kept 4 bases outside the gene matches. This CDR3 is built from 14 residues. The germline gives CDR1 SEHNR, CDR2 FQNEAQ (reference sequence). The CDR3 DNA reads TGTGCCAGCAGCGGTCGGGACAGCTCCTACGAGCAGTACTTC. It is translated as CASSGRDSSYEQYF.

The chain carries TRBV9 and TRBJ2-3, with 10 bases fitting TRBD2. With V trimmed by 4 bases and J by 5 bases, 16 bases remained unmatched. The germline V gene encodes CDR1 SGDLS and CDR2 YYNGEE. There are 18 residues in the CDR3. CDR3 nucleotides: TGTGCCAGCAGCCCTCTTGGAACTAGCGGGAATAAGAGAGATACGCAGTATTTT. Amino acids: CASSPLGTSGNKRDTQYF.

The chain links TRBV19 to TRBJ1-1; perhaps TRBD1 as D (5 bases). Germline V gives CDR1 LNHDA, CDR2 SQIVND (reference sequence). This CDR3 region has 13 residues. V was pared by 3 bases and J by 6 bases, with 11 bases between. The CDR3: CASSMPAGAEAFF. The CDR3 DNA reads TGTGCCAGTAGTATGCCAGCGGGGGCTGAAGCTTTCTTT.